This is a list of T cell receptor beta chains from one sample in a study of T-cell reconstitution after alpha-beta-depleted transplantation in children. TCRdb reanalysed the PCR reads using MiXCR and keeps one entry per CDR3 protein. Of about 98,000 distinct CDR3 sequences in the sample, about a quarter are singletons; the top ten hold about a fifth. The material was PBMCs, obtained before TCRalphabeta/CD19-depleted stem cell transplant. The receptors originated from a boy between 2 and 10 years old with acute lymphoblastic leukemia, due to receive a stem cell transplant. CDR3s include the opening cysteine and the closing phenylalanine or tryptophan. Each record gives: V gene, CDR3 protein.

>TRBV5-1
CASGQGQETQYF
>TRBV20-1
CSARDPGIIDEQFF
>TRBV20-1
CSAFGTSGVQETQYF
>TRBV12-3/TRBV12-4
CASSLGTSGYSGANVLTF
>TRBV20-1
CSARGASGGLIVFYNEQFF
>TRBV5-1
CASSLTGAEQFF
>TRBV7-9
CASSWDRDYEQYF
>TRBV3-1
CASSPLDRDNSPLHF
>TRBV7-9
CASTPGNYEQYF
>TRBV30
CAWSVGLNTEAFF
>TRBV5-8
CASSSVGQGEYNEQFF
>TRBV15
CATSSWGGETQYF
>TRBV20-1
CSATKPGQGGEDTQYF
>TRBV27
CASSLSGFYSSYEQYF
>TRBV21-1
CASSRPGQAYNEQFF
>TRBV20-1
CSAREQGSYNQPQHF
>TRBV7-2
CASSLVPSSYNEQFF
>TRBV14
CASSQDLNTEAFF
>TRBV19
CASSASGTGGGYGYTF
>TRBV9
CASSVEIQSNSPLHF
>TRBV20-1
CSTLSGVGNEQFF
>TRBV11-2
CASKGLAVYNEQFF
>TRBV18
CASSPSHYEQYF
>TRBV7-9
CASSLVGGSDEQFF
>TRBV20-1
CSATPRLAGGPDTDTQYF
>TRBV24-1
CATSGDRAKNIQYF
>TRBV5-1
CASRLTGELFF
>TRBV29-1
CSVSAGGYYEQYF
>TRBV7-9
CASSSRSGEETQYF
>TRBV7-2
CASSSGFAGEQFF
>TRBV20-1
CSARPGLVYNEQFF
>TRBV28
CASTTSGSVSSYNEQFF
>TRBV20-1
CSASDPSETQYF
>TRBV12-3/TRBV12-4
CASTARGLPYEQYF
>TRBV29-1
CSVVEGAMQPQHF
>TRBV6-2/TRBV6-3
CASSYDLMSSYNEQFF
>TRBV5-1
CASRESGGTAMETQYF
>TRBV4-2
CASSRVSGGATDTQYF
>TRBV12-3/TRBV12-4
CASSLSLNQPQHF
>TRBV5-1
CASSLGGQGIDTQYF